Listed here are 21 T cell receptor beta chains from one sample, sequenced in a study of T-cell reconstitution after alpha-beta-depleted transplantation in children. Preparing the TCRbeta library involved the use of unique molecular identifiers. TCRdb passed the PCR reads through MiXCR, listing each CDR3 protein once. The table lists some 520,000 distinct CDR3 sequences, approximately 30% of them singletons. Sequences were derived from PBMCs from the stem cell graft donor, sampled from the stem cell graft. The source is a human donor who donated a stem cell graft to a child with aplastic anemia.

The rearrangement links TRBV12-3 or TRBV12-4 to TRBJ2-6, with TRBD1 as a possible D gene (6 bases). Trimming left V 5 bases short and J 0 bases short, with 8 bases between. The CDR3 has 15 amino acids. CDR3 DNA sequence: TGTGCCAGCAGTATAGGGGGCTCTGGGGCCAACGTCCTGACTTTC. Its protein is CASSIGGSGANVLTF.

This clonotype was detected a few times. The chain uses TRBV7-2 and TRBJ2-7, with 7 bases matching TRBD2. J lost 1 base, V lost 5 bases, and 8 bases had no gene match. From germline, CDR1 is SGHTA and CDR2 FQGNSA. CDR3 length: 15 amino acids. CDR3 protein: CASSPALAVSYEQYF. The CDR3 DNA reads as TGTGCCAGCAGCCCAGCCCTAGCGGTGTCCTACGAGCAGTACTTC. The full variable domain, in which reference TRBV7-2 and TRBJ2-7 provide the parts outside the CDR3, is GAGVSQSPSNKVTEKGKDVELRCDPISGHTALYWYRQSLGQGLEFLIYFQGNSAPDKSGLPSDRFSAERTGGSVSTLTIQRTQQEDSAVYLCASSPALAVSYEQYFGPGTRLTVT.

This clonotype was counted a few times. The chain joins TRBV18 to TRBJ2-3; D uncertain. The germline CDR1 and CDR2 sequences are KGHSH and LQKENI. This CDR3 spans 13 amino acids. V shed 6 bases and J shed 2 bases, with 9 bases lying between them. The CDR3 spells CASSPATTDTQYF. The CDR3 nucleotides are TGTGCCAGCTCTCCAGCGACCACAGATACGCAGTATTTT.

This chain connects TRBV20-1 to TRBJ2-1, with D possibly being TRBD1 or TRBD2 (5 bases each). Germline values: CDR1 DFQATT, CDR2 SNEGSKA (reference sequence). This CDR3 has 14 residues. V gave up 5 bases and J gave up 9 bases, with 20 bases separating them. This CDR3 is CSASPSGIGTEQFF. The CDR3 DNA sequence: TGCAGTGCTTCCCCGTCCGGGATTGGGACTGAGCAGTTCTTC.

This clonotype was found a few times. The chain employs TRBV27 and TRBJ1-2; D call uncertain. There are 13 residues in the CDR3. Trimming removed 1 base from V and 4 bases from J, with 7 bases in between. Germline CDR1 MNHEY, CDR2 SMNVEV (reference sequence). The CDR3 coding sequence is TGTGCCAGCAGTTTATTCGGTTCCTATGGCTACACCTTC. It is translated as CASSLFGSYGYTF.

This clonotype occurred a few times. CDR3 sequence: CASSSPGHITGKLFF. The CDR3 coding sequence is TGTGCCAGCAGTTCGCCGGGACACATAACGGGAAAACTGTTTTTT. The chain employs TRBV6-2 or TRBV6-3 and TRBJ1-4; D possibly corresponds to TRBD1 (6 bases). This CDR3 contains 15 residues. Germline V gene sequence: CDR1 MNHEY, CDR2 SVGEGT. The V and J ends lost 4 bases and 10 bases respectively, with 19 bases between them.

V usage is TRBV7-9 and J usage is TRBJ2-3, with TRBD2 identical over 10 bases. V was pared by 1 base and J by 6 bases, with 1 base of the junction left unmatched. Germline V CDR1 and CDR2: SEHNR, FQNEAQ (reference sequence). The CDR3 runs 14 residues. This CDR3 is CASSLETSGDTQYF. The DNA for the CDR3 is TGTGCCAGCAGCTTAGAGACTAGCGGGGATACGCAGTATTTT.

The gene calls are TRBV5-8 and TRBJ2-3; D is perhaps TRBD2 (6 bases). CDR1 and CDR2 (germline): SGHTS, YDEGEE. The CDR3 totals 15 residues. The CDR3 DNA sequence: TGTGCTAGTCGGCTGGATGGAGGGGGCACAGATACGCAGTATTTT. It codes for CASRLDGGGTDTQYF.

The rearrangement links TRBV10-3 to TRBJ1-1; the D is unclear. CDR1 is ENHRY, CDR2 SYGVKD, per germline. V was trimmed by 2 bases and J by 0 bases, leaving 7 bases between them. The CDR3 extends over 14 amino acids. The CDR3 sequence is CAISEGFMNTEAFF. DNA for the CDR3: TGTGCCATCAGTGAGGGCTTCATGAACACTGAAGCTTTCTTT.

This clonotype was found a few times. The chain uses TRBV20-1 and TRBJ2-7; D unclear. The V end lost 2 bases, the J end lost 4 bases, and 6 bases lay between the germline ends. Germline CDR1 and CDR2: DFQATT and SNEGSKA (reference sequence). This CDR3 comprises 11 residues. CDR3 loop: CSARKGYEQYF. DNA of the CDR3: TGCAGTGCTAGAAAAGGGTACGAGCAGTACTTC.

The gene calls are TRBV6-2 or TRBV6-3 and TRBJ1-2; TRBD1 matches 12 bases. From germline, CDR1 is MNHEY and CDR2 SVGEGT. The CDR3 runs 16 residues. V was clipped by 4 bases and J by 8 bases; unmatched bases: 11. CDR3 coding DNA: TGTGCCAGCAGTTCCCACAGGGGACAGGGGGCCCGAGGCTACACCTTC. Translating it yields CASSSHRGQGARGYTF.

The chain is built from TRBV5-1 and TRBJ2-3, with TRBD2 as a possible D gene (6 bases). The CDR3 consists of 12 residues. The germline V and J ends were trimmed by 6 bases and 6 bases, with 11 bases remaining between them. CDR1 is SGHRS, CDR2 YFSETQ, per germline. The CDR3 sequence: CASKASGDTQYF. CDR3 sequence (DNA): TGCGCCAGCAAGGCCAGCGGGGATACGCAGTATTTT.

This clonotype was observed a few times. V is TRBV5-1 and J is TRBJ1-1; D ambiguous. Looked up from germline, CDR1 is SGHRS and CDR2 is YFSETQ. The CDR3 has 14 residues. V was trimmed by 2 bases and J by 4 bases, leaving 12 bases between them. The CDR3 reads CASSFEGTTTEAFF. The CDR3 bases are TGCGCCAGCAGCTTCGAGGGCACGACCACTGAAGCTTTCTTT.

This clonotype turned up a few times. The V gene is TRBV5-1, the J gene TRBJ1-2; a weak D match, TRBD1 (6 bases). The germline V gene encodes CDR1 SGHRS and CDR2 YFSETQ. V was pared by 4 bases and J by 6 bases, with 19 bases between. The CDR3 is 15 amino acids. The CDR3 is CASSPAAGAGDGYTF. In nucleotides, the CDR3 is TGCGCCAGCAGCCCCGCAGCAGGGGCTGGGGATGGCTACACCTTC.

This clonotype was recorded a few times. The V call is TRBV28, the J call TRBJ2-7, with TRBD1 identical over 8 bases. CDR3 length: 16 amino acids. V shed 10 bases and J 4 bases; nucleotides not matched to a gene: 18. From germline, CDR1 is MDHEN and CDR2 SYDVKM. The chain's CDR3 is CAILLSTGQEEYEQYV. The CDR3 coding sequence is TGTGCCATCCTACTATCGACGGGACAGGAGGAATACGAGCAGTACGTC.

The chain carries TRBV28 and TRBJ1-2; 8 bases are shared with TRBD1. The V gene's germline CDR1 is MDHEN and CDR2 SYDVKM. V shed 6 bases, J shed 5 bases, and the junction held 14 bases outside the gene matches. The CDR3 has 16 residues. The CDR3 nucleotides read TGTGCCAGCAGCACACCTTTAGGACAGGGAAAATATGGCTACACCTTC. It is translated as CASSTPLGQGKYGYTF.

The chain couples TRBV6-5 to TRBJ2-5, with D possibly being TRBD2 (6 bases). V lost 0 bases, J lost 4 bases, and 15 bases lay in between. Germline values: CDR1 MNHEY, CDR2 SVGAGI. This CDR3 contains 16 residues. CDR3 in amino acids: CASSYSRLEEGETQYF. The CDR3 DNA is TGTGCCAGCAGTTACTCAAGACTAGAAGAGGGAGAGACCCAGTACTTC.

This clonotype was seen only a few times. V gene TRBV7-2 combines with J gene TRBJ1-2; D is uncertain. Germline-derived CDR1 and CDR2 are SGHTA and FQGNSA. The V end was cut by 5 bases, the J end by 2 bases, with 12 bases between. This CDR3 contains 14 residues. The chain's CDR3 is CASSRMAGNYGYTF. The DNA of the CDR3 is TGTGCCAGCAGCCGGATGGCAGGAAACTATGGCTACACCTTC. Supplemented by reference TRBV7-2 and TRBJ1-2, the full variable domain reads GAGVSQSPSNKVTEKGKDVELRCDPISGHTALYWYRQSLGQGLEFLIYFQGNSAPDKSGLPSDRFSAERTGGSVSTLTIQRTQQEDSAVYLCASSRMAGNYGYTFGSGTRLTVV.

This clonotype occurred a few times. This rearrangement joins TRBV29-1 to TRBJ1-1, with a weak D call TRBD1 (5 bases). The CDR3 spans 14 residues. V lost 6 bases, J lost 5 bases, and 19 bases lay in between. The germline V gene encodes CDR1 SQVTM and CDR2 ANQGSEA. In nucleotides, the CDR3 is TGCAGCGTGCAAGTGCAGGGAGGTTGGACTGAAGCTTTCTTT. It specifies CSVQVQGGWTEAFF.

In DNA form, the CDR3 reads TGTGCCAGCAGCTTAGCAATTGGGACTAGCGGGAGGGGGAGCTCCTACAATGAGCAGTTCTTC. Its protein is CASSLAIGTSGRGSSYNEQFF. The chain employs TRBV7-2 and TRBJ2-1, with 16 bases matching TRBD2. The CDR3 has 21 amino acids. V dropped 0 bases and J dropped 0; count of bases not matched to a gene: 8. Germline loops: CDR1 SGHTA, CDR2 FQGNSA.

The V call is TRBV28, the J call TRBJ1-1, with 7 bases that match TRBD1. The V gene end was trimmed by 4 bases and the J gene end by 2 bases; junction bases not matched to a gene: 10. The germline gives CDR1 MDHEN, CDR2 SYDVKM. The CDR3 contains 16 residues. DNA of the CDR3: TGTGCCAGCAGTTCTCCACTGGGACAGACTAACACTGAAGCTTTCTTT. This encodes CASSSPLGQTNTEAFF.